The 21 T cell receptor beta chains listed next were all sequenced from one sample in a study of OX40 agonist ivuxolimab in advanced cancers. Data came from immunoSEQ multiplex PCR; TCRdb stores just in-frame clones and leaves some out. Of 50,000 to 70,000 clones listed, 93% are singletons. Source: CD4+ or CD8+ T cells sorted from blood, taken in a trial of the OX40 agonist ivuxolimab. The receptors originated from an adult with an advanced solid tumor such as melanoma, head and neck, liver or kidney cancer.

The chain has TRBV29-1 and TRBJ2-1; TRBD2 matches at 7 bases. Per the germline V gene, CDR1 is SQVTM and CDR2 is ANQGSEA. The length of the CDR3 is 13 residues. V trimming: 1 base; J trimming: 8 bases; junction bases outside the gene matches: 5. CDR3 protein: CSVEGLAGYEQFF. CDR3 nucleotides: TGCAGCGTTGAAGGACTAGCAGGGTATGAGCAGTTCTTC.

The J gene is TRBJ2-2, the V gene TRBV9, with no clear D. Per the germline V gene, CDR1 is SGDLS and CDR2 is YYNGEE. V was trimmed by 3 bases and J by 7 bases, leaving 13 bases between them. The CDR3 is 14 residues long. The CDR3 protein is CASSEMHGVGELFF. In nucleotides, the CDR3 is TGTGCCAGCAGCGAAATGCACGGCGTCGGGGAGCTGTTTTTT.

The CDR3: CASSRGAAKNIQYF. Here the CDR3 DNA reads TGCGCCAGCAGCCGTGGAGCCGCCAAAAACATTCAGTACTTC. The genes are TRBV4-1 and TRBJ2-4; D call uncertain. This CDR3 region has 14 residues. Germline V CDR1 and CDR2: MGHRA, YSYEKL. V lost 4 bases, J lost 1 base, and 8 bases lay in between.

This rearrangement joins TRBV5-4 to TRBJ2-7; D possibly corresponds to TRBD1 (6 bases). The germline V gene encodes CDR1 SGHNT and CDR2 YYREEE (reference sequence). V dropped 4 bases and J dropped 3 bases, with 11 bases sitting between them. The CDR3 runs 13 residues. CDR3 bases: TGTGCCAGCAGCCCCGGGACAAACTACGAGCAGTACTTC. This gives the protein CASSPGTNYEQYF. Together with reference TRBV5-4 and TRBJ2-7, the CDR3 gives the full variable domain: ETGVTQSPTHLIKTRGQQVTLRCSSQSGHNTVSWYQQALGQGPQFIFQYYREEENGRGNFPPRFSGLQFPNYSSELNVNALELDDSALYLCASSPGTNYEQYFGPGTRLTVT.

This chain joins TRBV4-3 and TRBJ2-3, with no clear D. Trimming left V 2 bases short and J 6 bases short, with 21 bases between. From germline, CDR1 is LGHNA and CDR2 YSLEER. The CDR3 covers 17 residues. The CDR3 DNA reads TGCGCCAGCAGCCAATATATCGGGCCGAATTCGGCTGATACGCAGTATTTT. This sequence encodes CASSQYIGPNSADTQYF.

The J gene is TRBJ2-1, the V gene TRBV6-6; 9 bases align to TRBD2. Trimming removed 3 bases from V and 6 bases from J; junction bases left unmatched: 6. This CDR3 is 15 amino acids long. Germline loops: CDR1 MNHNY, CDR2 SVGAGI (reference sequence). DNA for the CDR3: TGTGCCAGCAGTTATAGCGGGAGTGTGGGCAATGAGCAGTTCTTC. Translation: CASSYSGSVGNEQFF.

This rearrangement joins TRBV27 to TRBJ2-5, with a tentative D call TRBD1 (5 bases). Germline-derived CDR1 and CDR2 are MNHEY and SMNVEV (reference sequence). The V end lost 7 bases, the J end lost 3 bases, and 15 bases lay between the germline ends. The CDR3 consists of 14 residues. CDR3 sequence: CASKPEGAKETQYF. CDR3 nucleotide sequence: TGTGCCAGCAAACCCGAAGGGGCTAAAGAGACCCAGTACTTC.

This clone has only one observation. The chain couples TRBV19 to TRBJ1-1; the D is unclear. Trimming stripped 4 bases from V and 4 bases from J, with 16 bases between. The germline V gene encodes CDR1 LNHDA and CDR2 SQIVND (reference sequence). The CDR3 covers 15 residues. CDR3 amino acids: CASSNNRVKGTEAFF. The CDR3 coding sequence is TGTGCCAGTAGTAACAATAGGGTTAAAGGCACTGAAGCTTTCTTT. Looking up the rest from reference TRBV19 and TRBJ1-1 gives the full variable domain: DGGITQSPKYLFRKEGQNVTLSCEQNLNHDAMYWYRQDPGQGLRLIYYSQIVNDFQKGDIAEGYSVSREKKESFPLTVTSAQKNPTAFYLCASSNNRVKGTEAFFGQGTRLTVV.

The V call is TRBV4-3, the J call TRBJ1-2, with D possibly being TRBD1 (6 bases). Germline CDR1 and CDR2: LGHNA and YSLEER. V was clipped by 0 bases and J by 6 bases, with 11 bases between them. There are 14 residues in the CDR3. DNA for the CDR3: TGCGCCAGCAGCCAAGATCGGACAGACCATGGCTACACCTTC. It encodes CASSQDRTDHGYTF.

The genes are TRBV15 and TRBJ2-7; D ambiguous. The CDR3 has 15 residues. The germline V gene has CDR1 LNHNV and CDR2 YYDKDF (reference sequence). The V end lost 0 bases, the J end lost 7 bases, and 16 bases lay between the germline ends. The CDR3 sequence is CATSREGFGRREQYF. The CDR3 DNA follows: TGTGCCACCAGCAGAGAGGGGTTCGGCCGCCGGGAGCAGTACTTC. The variable domain in full, completed from reference TRBV15 and TRBJ2-7, reads DAMVIQNPRYQVTQFGKPVTLSCSQTLNHNVMYWYQQKSSQAPKLLFHYYDKDFNNEADTPDNFQSRRPNTSFCFLDIRSPGLGDTAMYLCATSREGFGRREQYFGPGTRLTVT.

The rearrangement links TRBV10-3 to TRBJ2-1; TRBD1 is a possible D gene (5 bases). The V gene's germline CDR1 is ENHRY and CDR2 SYGVKD. The CDR3 length is 15 residues. V was clipped by 6 bases and J by 4 bases, with 16 bases between them. CDR3: CAIRAPNRPYNEQFF. The CDR3, as DNA: TGTGCCATCAGGGCGCCCAACAGGCCTTACAATGAGCAGTTCTTC.

This clone appeared a single time. This chain joins TRBV9 and TRBJ1-6; D is unclear. V lost 3 bases and J 7 bases, leaving 5 bases between the germline ends. The CDR3 has 12 residues. Germline-derived CDR1 and CDR2 are SGDLS and YYNGEE. The CDR3 loop is CASSEQNSPLHF. The CDR3 DNA sequence: TGTGCCAGCAGCGAACAGAATTCACCCCTCCACTTT. Full variable domain (outside the CDR3, taken from reference TRBV9 and TRBJ1-6): DSGVTQTPKHLITATGQRVTLRCSPRSGDLSVYWYQQSLDQGLQFLIQYYNGEERAKGNILERFSAQQFPDLHSELNLSSLELGDSALYFCASSEQNSPLHFGNGTRLTVT.

V usage is TRBV11-3 and J usage is TRBJ2-1; no clear D. The V end lost 1 base, the J end lost 4 bases, and 11 bases lay between the germline ends. This CDR3 comprises 15 residues. Germline CDR1 reads SGHNT; CDR2 reads YENEEA. CDR3 protein: CASSLGGSPYNEQFF. The CDR3 DNA sequence: TGTGCCAGCAGCTTAGGCGGTAGCCCATACAATGAGCAGTTCTTC.

J is TRBJ2-2 and V is TRBV18, with D uncertain. This CDR3 has 18 amino acids. Germline V CDR1 and CDR2: KGHSH, LQKENI. V was clipped by 0 bases and J by 5 bases, with 19 bases between them. CDR3: CASSPPRYDPTRTGELFF. The CDR3 region has the DNA TGTGCCAGCTCACCACCGCGGTATGACCCAACGAGGACCGGGGAGCTGTTTTTT.

The V and J genes are TRBV2 and TRBJ2-1; a weak D match, TRBD2 (5 bases). The V end was cut by 6 bases, the J end by 5 bases, with 8 bases between. Germline V gene data show CDR1 as SNHLY and CDR2 as FYNNEI. The CDR3 is made up of 12 amino acids. The CDR3 is CASRREHNEQFF. The CDR3 DNA sequence: TGTGCCAGCAGGAGGGAGCACAATGAGCAGTTCTTC.

This chain links TRBV28 with TRBJ1-2; D is ambiguous. The CDR3 length is 11 residues. Germline CDR1 MDHEN, CDR2 SYDVKM. V lost 3 bases to trimming and J lost 10 bases, with 9 bases between them. In DNA, the CDR3 is TGTGCCAGCAGTTTCGCAGGTACCTACACCTTC. Translation: CASSFAGTYTF.

The chain recombines TRBV9 with TRBJ2-5; tentative D call: TRBD2 (5 bases). The CDR3 runs 13 residues. With 3 bases removed from V and 7 bases from J, the gap between germline ends came to 13 bases. Germline values: CDR1 SGDLS, CDR2 YYNGEE. CDR3 sequence: CASSASGWGTQYF. The CDR3 nucleotides are TGTGCCAGCAGCGCCTCGGGATGGGGGACCCAGTACTTC. The whole variable domain, filled in from reference TRBV9 and TRBJ2-5, reads DSGVTQTPKHLITATGQRVTLRCSPRSGDLSVYWYQQSLDQGLQFLIQYYNGEERAKGNILERFSAQQFPDLHSELNLSSLELGDSALYFCASSASGWGTQYFGPGTRLLVL.

This clone came up a few times. The chain has TRBV7-9 and TRBJ1-2; a weak D match, TRBD1 (5 bases). V lost 4 bases and J 5 bases, leaving 11 bases between the germline ends. Germline loops: CDR1 SEHNR, CDR2 FQNEAQ (reference sequence). This CDR3 is built from 13 residues. The CDR3 region has the DNA TGTGCCAGCAGCTCCCGGGACTTGTATGGCTACACCTTC. It translates to CASSSRDLYGYTF.

This clone came up once. This chain connects TRBV13 to TRBJ1-3; TRBD1 is a possible D gene (5 bases). CDR1 is PRHDT and CDR2 is FYEKMQ in the germline V gene (reference sequence). The CDR3 runs to 14 residues. Trimming cost V 4 bases and J 1 base, with 8 bases left between them. The chain's CDR3 is CASSYRGSGNTIYF. CDR3 in DNA: TGTGCCAGCAGCTATAGGGGTTCTGGAAACACCATATATTTT. The variable domain in full, completed from reference TRBV13 and TRBJ1-3, reads AAGVIQSPRHLIKEKRETATLKCYPIPRHDTVYWYQQGPGQDPQFLISFYEKMQSDKGSIPDRFSAQQFSDYHSELNMSSLELGDSALYFCASSYRGSGNTIYFGEGSWLTVV.

This chain's CDR3 is CASSLGTTIYF. CDR3 coding DNA: TGTGCCAGCAGCTTAGGGACAACCATATATTTT. The chain has TRBV7-8 and TRBJ1-3; possibly TRBD1 for D (5 bases). The length of the CDR3 is 11 residues. Trimming left V 1 base short and J 10 bases short, with 5 bases between. Germline V gene sequence: CDR1 SGHVS, CDR2 FQNEAQ. Supplemented by reference TRBV7-8 and TRBJ1-3, the full variable domain reads GAGVSQSPRYKVAKRGQDVALRCDPISGHVSLFWYQQALGQGPEFLTYFQNEAQLDKSGLPSDRFFAERPEGSVSTLKIQRTQQEDSAVYLCASSLGTTIYFGEGSWLTVV.

V gene TRBV4-3 combines with J gene TRBJ2-2, with 8 bases matching TRBD1. The germline V gene has CDR1 LGHNA and CDR2 YSLEER. Trimming took 6 bases from V and 4 from J; bases not matched to a gene: 4. The CDR3 contains 14 residues. The CDR3 loop reads CASRDRASTGELFF. In nucleotides, the CDR3 is TGCGCCAGCAGGGACAGGGCGTCCACCGGGGAGCTGTTTTTT.